Listed here are 19 T cell receptor beta chains from one sample, sequenced in a study of shared clonotypes between healthy human individuals (dated by TCRdb to the early 2020s). Library preparation was by the immunoSEQ multiplex PCR assay. TCRdb's version of the immuneACCESS table is confined to in-frame rearrangements and falls short of the full clone set. An unresolved V gene accounts for under half of the shortfall where checked; the remainder is of unknown origin. The sample has some 790,000 clones on record, 72% of them singletons. Jointly, the top ten make up about 1.7% of the sample. Sequencing input: memory CD4+ T cells sorted from blood. The cell subset or site label corresponds to: CD45RA-negative fraction. The receptors were gathered from a woman aged 25 to 39 in good health.

The V call is TRBV6-5, the J call TRBJ2-2; 12 bases agree with TRBD2. J lost 5 bases, V lost 8 bases, and 3 bases had no gene match. The CDR3 totals 14 residues. CDR1 is MNHEY and CDR2 is SVGAGI in the germline V gene. The DNA for the CDR3 is TGTGCCAGCCTCGGGACTAGCGGGACCGGGGAGCTGTTTTTT. Residues: CASLGTSGTGELFF.

This clone was seen more than once but under ten times. The DNA for the CDR3 is TGTGCCAGCAGCTTAGGGCTAGCGGGATCTTGGGGCAATGATGAGCAGTTCTTC. Protein sequence: CASSLGLAGSWGNDEQFF. The chain combines TRBV5-4 with TRBJ2-1, with 9 bases aligning to TRBD2. CDR1 and CDR2 (germline): SGHNT, YYREEE (reference sequence). The V gene end was trimmed by 2 bases and the J gene end by 8 bases; junction bases not matched to a gene: 17. The CDR3 is 18 amino acids.

This rearrangement joins TRBV10-1 to TRBJ2-1; D is uncertain. Per germline, CDR1 WNHNN and CDR2 SYGVQD (reference sequence). The CDR3 spans 13 residues. Trimming cost V 3 bases and J 12 bases, with 15 bases left between them. The CDR3 region has the DNA TGCGCCAGCAGTGAAGTAGGACGCCTCCTGCAGTTCTTC. Translation gives CASSEVGRLLQFF.

Note on this clone: Other nucleotide sequences from this sample produce the same CDR3. The chain links TRBV9 to TRBJ2-1; either TRBD1 or TRBD2 may supply D (5 bases each). Deletions cut 4 bases from V and 1 base from J, with 9 bases between. Germline-derived CDR1 and CDR2 are SGDLS and YYNGEE. This CDR3 region has 14 residues. The CDR3 DNA sequence: TGTGCCAGCAGCCGGGGCAGGTCCTACAATGAGCAGTTCTTC. This translates into CASSRGRSYNEQFF.

The chain carries TRBV2 and TRBJ1-1; no clear D gene. The CDR3 extends over 11 amino acids. Trimming pared 10 bases from V and 0 bases from J, leaving 6 bases between. Germline V lookup: CDR1 SNHLY, CDR2 FYNNEI. CDR3 sequence reads: CAIRMNTEAFF. DNA for the CDR3: TGTGCCATACGGATGAACACTGAAGCTTTCTTT.

The chain is built from TRBV27 and TRBJ1-2; 10 bases are shared with TRBD1. From germline, CDR1 is MNHEY and CDR2 SMNVEV (reference sequence). The length of the CDR3 is 14 residues. The trim removed 5 bases at V and 4 bases at J, leaving 4 bases unmatched. The CDR3 loop reads CASSMGTGAYGYTF. As DNA, the CDR3 is TGTGCCAGCAGTATGGGGACAGGGGCCTATGGCTACACCTTC.

Written as DNA, the CDR3 is TGTGCCAGCAGCGCGAGGACAGGGGTTGGGACCGGGGAGCTGTTTTTT. Encoded protein: CASSARTGVGTGELFF. The chain is built from TRBV7-8 and TRBJ2-2; TRBD1 agrees at 9 bases. With V trimmed by 5 bases and J by 5 bases, 9 bases remained unmatched. Looked up from germline, CDR1 is SGHVS and CDR2 is FQNEAQ. CDR3 length: 16 residues.

This chain connects TRBV6-6 to TRBJ2-7, with D uncertain. Trimming left V 6 bases short and J 3 bases short, with 15 bases between. The CDR3 consists of 14 residues. CDR1 and CDR2 from the germline V gene are MNHNY and SVGAGI (reference sequence). Here the CDR3 reads CASSQGPAVYEQYF. The CDR3 DNA sequence: TGTGCCAGCAGCCAAGGGCCAGCCGTCTACGAGCAGTACTTC.

This clone appeared many times. The chain employs TRBV27 and TRBJ2-7; a weak D match, TRBD1 (6 bases). CDR3 size: 14 residues. Germline CDR1 is MNHEY and CDR2 is SMNVEV (reference sequence). V lost 10 bases to trimming and J lost 4 bases, with 20 bases between them. The CDR3 reads CAIRVNRAPYEQYF. Here the CDR3 DNA reads TGTGCCATTCGAGTAAACAGGGCCCCTTACGAGCAGTACTTC.

J is TRBJ2-3 and V is TRBV19, with a weak D call TRBD1 (5 bases). Germline CDR1 and CDR2: LNHDA and SQIVND (reference sequence). Trimming took 5 bases from V and 0 from J, leaving 15 bases between them. The CDR3 loop spans 16 amino acids. The CDR3, as DNA: TGTGCCAGTAGTCCCCGGACACTCGATAGCACAGATACGCAGTATTTT. Translation gives CASSPRTLDSTDTQYF.

The rearrangement uses TRBV2 and TRBJ1-3, with D perhaps TRBD1 (5 bases). The germline gives CDR1 SNHLY, CDR2 FYNNEI. This CDR3 comprises 15 residues. Trimming pared 4 bases from V and 2 bases from J, leaving 12 bases between. The CDR3 is CASSAVREAGNTIYF. CDR3 coding DNA: TGTGCCAGCAGTGCTGTCAGGGAGGCTGGAAACACCATATATTTT.

This clone showed up just a few times. The sample carries other DNA sequences with the same CDR3. The chain uses TRBV5-1 and TRBJ2-5; 10 positions match TRBD2. CDR1 is SGHRS and CDR2 is YFSETQ in the germline V gene. The CDR3 length is 15 residues. J lost 2 bases, V lost 0 bases, and 1 base had no gene match. The CDR3 bases are TGCGCCAGCAGCTTGGTACTAGCGGGACAAGAGACCCAGTACTTC. It translates to CASSLVLAGQETQYF.

This sequence joins TRBV28 and TRBJ2-5; TRBD1 matches at 8 bases. V gave up 8 bases and J gave up 5 bases; unmatched junction bases: 10. This CDR3 region has 14 residues. CDR1 is MDHEN, CDR2 SYDVKM, per germline. In nucleotides, the CDR3 is TGTGCCAGCCGTACCGGGACAGGCTATGAGACCCAGTACTTC. Translation: CASRTGTGYETQYF.

There are a few counts of this clone. This sequence joins TRBV7-2 and TRBJ1-5; 9 bases are a match to TRBD1. The CDR3 is made up of 16 amino acids. V trimming: 4 bases; J trimming: 0 bases; junction bases outside the gene matches: 4. The germline CDR1 and CDR2 sequences are SGHTA and FQGNSA. Written as DNA, the CDR3 is TGTGCCAGCAGCTCCAGACAGGGGGTTAGCAATCAGCCCCAGCATTTT. Translated: CASSSRQGVSNQPQHF.

This chain joins TRBV11-3 and TRBJ2-3, with D unclear. Trimming pared 4 bases from V and 6 bases from J, leaving 11 bases between. CDR1 is SGHNT and CDR2 is YENEEA in the germline V gene. The CDR3 extends over 13 amino acids. CDR3 nucleotides: TGTGCCAGCAGCTCACACCCTCGGGATACGCAGTATTTT. It is translated as CASSSHPRDTQYF.

V usage is TRBV7-2 and J usage is TRBJ2-1; a possible D gene is TRBD2 (6 bases). The germline V gene has CDR1 SGHTA and CDR2 FQGNSA. V shed 1 base and J shed 4 bases, with 11 bases lying between them. CDR3 size: 15 residues. The CDR3 DNA reads TGTGCCAGCAGCTTAGGCGGGACTGGATACAATGAGCAGTTCTTC. It specifies CASSLGGTGYNEQFF.

This clone came up once. The chain uses TRBV7-8 and TRBJ2-3, with a weak D call TRBD2 (6 bases). The V and J ends lost 0 bases and 8 bases respectively, with 12 bases between them. Germline loops: CDR1 SGHVS, CDR2 FQNEAQ. The CDR3 contains 14 residues. For the CDR3, the DNA is TGTGCCAGCAGCTTAGCTGGAGGGCCAAGTACGCAGTATTTT. Translated, it gives CASSLAGGPSTQYF.

This clone turned up a few times. The rearrangement links TRBV5-4 to TRBJ2-7; D is uncertain. The CDR3 length is 12 residues. V gave up 0 bases and J gave up 5 bases, with 6 bases separating them. Looked up from germline, CDR1 is SGHNT and CDR2 is YYREEE (reference sequence). CDR3 sequence reads: CASSLVGNEQYF. CDR3 sequence (DNA): TGTGCCAGCAGCTTGGTCGGAAACGAGCAGTACTTC. The full variable domain, in which reference TRBV5-4 and TRBJ2-7 provide the parts outside the CDR3, is ETGVTQSPTHLIKTRGQQVTLRCSSQSGHNTVSWYQQALGQGPQFIFQYYREEENGRGNFPPRFSGLQFPNYSSELNVNALELDDSALYLCASSLVGNEQYFGPGTRLTVT.

This clone was recorded once. V gene TRBV5-1 combines with J gene TRBJ1-2; TRBD1 matches 7 bases. This CDR3 spans 13 amino acids. Per germline, CDR1 SGHRS and CDR2 YFSETQ. The J segment lost 7 bases and the V segment lost 0 bases, leaving 3 bases of the junction unmatched. The DNA of the CDR3 is TGCGCCAGCAGCTTGGTGGGGGACAGTGGCTACACCTTC. Translating it yields CASSLVGDSGYTF. Together with reference TRBV5-1 and TRBJ1-2, the CDR3 gives the full variable domain: KAGVTQTPRYLIKTRGQQVTLSCSPISGHRSVSWYQQTPGQGLQFLFEYFSETQRNKGNFPGRFSGRQFSNSRSEMNVSTLELGDSALYLCASSLVGDSGYTFGSGTRLTVV.